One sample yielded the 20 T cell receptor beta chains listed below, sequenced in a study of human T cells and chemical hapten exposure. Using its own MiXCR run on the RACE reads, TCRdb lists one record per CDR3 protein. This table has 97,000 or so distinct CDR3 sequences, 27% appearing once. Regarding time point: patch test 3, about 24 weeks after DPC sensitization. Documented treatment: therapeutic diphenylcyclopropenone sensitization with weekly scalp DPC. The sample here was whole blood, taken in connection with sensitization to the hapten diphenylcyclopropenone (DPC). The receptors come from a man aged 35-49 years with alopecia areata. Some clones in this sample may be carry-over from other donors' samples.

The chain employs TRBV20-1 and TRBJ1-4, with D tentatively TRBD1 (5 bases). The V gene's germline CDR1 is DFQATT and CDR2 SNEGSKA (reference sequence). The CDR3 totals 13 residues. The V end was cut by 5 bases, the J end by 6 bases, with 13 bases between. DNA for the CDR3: TGCAGTGCTCTATTGGGGGGGTATGAAAAACTGTTTTTT. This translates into CSALLGGYEKLFF.

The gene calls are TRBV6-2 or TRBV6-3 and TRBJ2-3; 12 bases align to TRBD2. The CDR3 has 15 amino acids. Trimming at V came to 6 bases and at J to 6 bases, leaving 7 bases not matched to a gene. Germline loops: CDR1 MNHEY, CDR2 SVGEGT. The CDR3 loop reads CASSRTSGRSDTQYF. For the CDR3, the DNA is TGTGCCAGCAGCCGTACTAGCGGGAGGAGCGATACGCAGTATTTT.

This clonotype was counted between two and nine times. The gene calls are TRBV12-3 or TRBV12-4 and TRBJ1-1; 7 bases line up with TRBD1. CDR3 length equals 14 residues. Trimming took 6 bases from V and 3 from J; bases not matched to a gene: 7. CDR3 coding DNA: TGTGCCAGCAGGATGACAGGGCATGACACTGAAGCTTTCTTT. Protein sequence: CASRMTGHDTEAFF.

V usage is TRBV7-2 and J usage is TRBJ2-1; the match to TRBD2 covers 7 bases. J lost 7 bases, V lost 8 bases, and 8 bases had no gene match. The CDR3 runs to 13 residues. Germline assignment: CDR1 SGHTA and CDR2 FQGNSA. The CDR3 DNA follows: TGTGCCAGCCGCTCTAGCGGAGAAAATGAGCAGTTCTTC. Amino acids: CASRSSGENEQFF.

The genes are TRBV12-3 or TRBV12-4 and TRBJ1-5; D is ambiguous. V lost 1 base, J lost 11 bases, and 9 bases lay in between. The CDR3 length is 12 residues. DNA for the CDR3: TGTGCCAGCAGTTTAGGAGGGTCGTCCCAGCATTTT. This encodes CASSLGGSSQHF.

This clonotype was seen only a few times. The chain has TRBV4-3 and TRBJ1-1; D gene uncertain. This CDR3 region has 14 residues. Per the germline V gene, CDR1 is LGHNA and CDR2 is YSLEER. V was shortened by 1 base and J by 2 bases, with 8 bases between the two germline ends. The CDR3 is CASSQAHSNTEAFF. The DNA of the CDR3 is TGCGCCAGCAGCCAAGCTCACAGTAACACTGAAGCTTTCTTT.

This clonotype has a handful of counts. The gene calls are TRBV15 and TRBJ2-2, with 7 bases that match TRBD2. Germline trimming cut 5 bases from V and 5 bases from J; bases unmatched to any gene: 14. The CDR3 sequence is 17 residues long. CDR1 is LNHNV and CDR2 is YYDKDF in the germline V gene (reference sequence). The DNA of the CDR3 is TGTGCCACCAGCGTACCTGGGGGGGGGAGCAAGACCGGGGAGCTGTTTTTT. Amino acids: CATSVPGGGSKTGELFF.

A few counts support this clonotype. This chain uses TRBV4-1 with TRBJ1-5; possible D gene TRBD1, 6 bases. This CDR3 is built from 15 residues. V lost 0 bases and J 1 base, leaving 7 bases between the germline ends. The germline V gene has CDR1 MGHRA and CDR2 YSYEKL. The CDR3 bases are TGCGCCAGCAGCCAAGACGGGACAAGCAATCAGCCCCAGCATTTT. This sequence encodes CASSQDGTSNQPQHF.

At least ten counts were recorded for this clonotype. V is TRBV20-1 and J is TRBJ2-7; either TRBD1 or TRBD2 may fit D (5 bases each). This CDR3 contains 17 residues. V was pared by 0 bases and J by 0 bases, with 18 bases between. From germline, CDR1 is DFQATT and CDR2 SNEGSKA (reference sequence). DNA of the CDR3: TGCAGTGCTAGAGATTTTAGGTCGGGGCGAAGCTCCTACGAGCAGTACTTC. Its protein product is CSARDFRSGRSSYEQYF.

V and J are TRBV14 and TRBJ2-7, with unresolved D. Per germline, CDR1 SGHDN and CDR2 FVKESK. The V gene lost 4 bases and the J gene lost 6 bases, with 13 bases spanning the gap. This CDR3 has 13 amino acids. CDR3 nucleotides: TGTGCCAGCAGCCTCCTAGATACCGGCGAGCAGTACTTC. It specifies CASSLLDTGEQYF.

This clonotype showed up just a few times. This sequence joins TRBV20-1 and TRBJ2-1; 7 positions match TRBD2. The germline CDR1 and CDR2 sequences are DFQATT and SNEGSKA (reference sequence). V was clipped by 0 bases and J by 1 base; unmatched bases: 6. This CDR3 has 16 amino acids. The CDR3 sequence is CSARDVTSSSYNEQFF. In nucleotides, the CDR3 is TGCAGTGCTAGAGATGTGACTAGCTCTTCCTACAATGAGCAGTTCTTC.

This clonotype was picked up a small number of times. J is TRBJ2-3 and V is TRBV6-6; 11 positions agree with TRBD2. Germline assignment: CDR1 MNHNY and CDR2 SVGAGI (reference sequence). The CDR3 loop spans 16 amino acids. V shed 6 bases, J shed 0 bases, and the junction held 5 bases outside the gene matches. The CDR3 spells CASRRLAGRSTDTQYF. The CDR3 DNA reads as TGTGCCAGCAGACGACTAGCGGGACGTAGCACAGATACGCAGTATTTT.

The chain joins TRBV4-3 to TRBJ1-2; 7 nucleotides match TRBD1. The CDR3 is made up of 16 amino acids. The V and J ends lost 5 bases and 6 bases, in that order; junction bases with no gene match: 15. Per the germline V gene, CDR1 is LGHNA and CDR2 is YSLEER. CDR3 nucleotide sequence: TGCGCCAGCAGCGCCGAGATCGACAGGGTTTTCGATGGCTACACCTTC. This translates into CASSAEIDRVFDGYTF.

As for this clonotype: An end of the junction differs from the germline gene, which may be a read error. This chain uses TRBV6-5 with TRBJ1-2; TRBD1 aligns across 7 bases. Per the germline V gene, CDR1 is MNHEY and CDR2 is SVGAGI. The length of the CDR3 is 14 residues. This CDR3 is CASSIGGQHYGYNF. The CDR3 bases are TGTGCCAGCAGCATAGGGGGACAGCACTATGGCTACAACTTC.

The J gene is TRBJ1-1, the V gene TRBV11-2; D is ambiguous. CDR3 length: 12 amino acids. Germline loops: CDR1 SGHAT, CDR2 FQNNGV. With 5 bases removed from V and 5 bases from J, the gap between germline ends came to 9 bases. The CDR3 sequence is CASSPGPTEAFF. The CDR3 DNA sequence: TGTGCCAGCAGCCCTGGCCCAACTGAAGCTTTCTTT.

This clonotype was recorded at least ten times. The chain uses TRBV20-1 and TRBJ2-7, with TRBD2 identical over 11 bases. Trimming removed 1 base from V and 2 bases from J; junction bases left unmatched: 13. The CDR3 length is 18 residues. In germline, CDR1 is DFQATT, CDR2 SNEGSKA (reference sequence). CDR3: CSARVPLEGLAAPYEQYF. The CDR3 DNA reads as TGCAGTGCTAGAGTACCCCTTGAGGGACTAGCGGCCCCCTACGAGCAGTACTTC.

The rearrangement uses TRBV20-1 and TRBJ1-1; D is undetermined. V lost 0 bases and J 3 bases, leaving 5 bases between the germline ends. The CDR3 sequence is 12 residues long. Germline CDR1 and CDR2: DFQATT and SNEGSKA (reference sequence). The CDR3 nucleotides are TGCAGTGCTAGAGATGTAGACACTGAAGCTTTCTTT. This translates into CSARDVDTEAFF.

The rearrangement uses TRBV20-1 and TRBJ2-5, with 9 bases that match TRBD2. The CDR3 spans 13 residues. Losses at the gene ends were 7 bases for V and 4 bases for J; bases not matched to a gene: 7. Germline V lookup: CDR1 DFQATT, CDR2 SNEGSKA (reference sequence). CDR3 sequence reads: CSVIAGVRETQYF. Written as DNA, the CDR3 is TGCAGTGTAATAGCGGGAGTTCGAGAGACCCAGTACTTC.

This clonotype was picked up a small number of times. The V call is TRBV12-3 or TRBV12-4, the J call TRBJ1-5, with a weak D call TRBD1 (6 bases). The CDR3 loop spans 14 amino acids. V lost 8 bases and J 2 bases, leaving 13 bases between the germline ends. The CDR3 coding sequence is TGTGCCAGCTCAGTTGCAGGGGGCAATCAGCCCCAGCATTTT. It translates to CASSVAGGNQPQHF.

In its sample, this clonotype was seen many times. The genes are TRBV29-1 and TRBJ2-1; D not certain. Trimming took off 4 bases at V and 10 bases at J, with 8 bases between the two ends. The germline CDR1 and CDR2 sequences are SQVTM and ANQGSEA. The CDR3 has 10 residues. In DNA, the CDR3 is TGCAGCGTTGGATTCGGGGAGCAGTTCTTC. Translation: CSVGFGEQFF.